The 14 T cell receptor beta chains given below trace back to one sample, sequenced in a study of OX40 agonist ivuxolimab in advanced cancers. Profiled with immunoSEQ multiplex PCR; TCRdb holds only in-frame clones, not every one. This table holds tens of thousands of clones, about 90% found once. The sample here was CD4+ or CD8+ T cells sorted from blood, taken in a trial of the OX40 agonist ivuxolimab. The source of these receptors is an adult with an advanced solid tumor such as melanoma, head and neck, liver or kidney cancer.

V usage is TRBV5-1 and J usage is TRBJ2-1; a possible D gene is TRBD1 (6 bases). This CDR3 contains 14 residues. Trimming left V 4 bases short and J 6 bases short, with 14 bases between. Germline loops: CDR1 SGHRS, CDR2 YFSETQ. The CDR3, as DNA: TGCGCCAGCAGCAATGACCTAGGGGGCAATGAGCAGTTCTTC. Translation: CASSNDLGGNEQFF.

The chain couples TRBV2 to TRBJ2-3, with D perhaps matching TRBD1 (8 bases). V was trimmed by 6 bases and J by 8 bases, leaving 24 bases between them. Per germline, CDR1 SNHLY and CDR2 FYNNEI. The CDR3 length is 16 residues. CDR3 sequence: CASRGGQGGGLGTQYF. The DNA of the CDR3 is TGTGCCAGCAGAGGCGGACAGGGAGGGGGTCTGGGTACGCAGTATTTT.

The V and J genes are TRBV28 and TRBJ2-7; D might be TRBD1 (6 bases). The germline V gene has CDR1 MDHEN and CDR2 SYDVKM. Trimming stripped 6 bases from V and 4 bases from J, with 13 bases between. This CDR3 is built from 13 residues. The CDR3: CASSDRLAYEQYF. CDR3 coding DNA: TGTGCCAGCAGCGACAGGTTGGCGTACGAGCAGTACTTC.

J is TRBJ2-4 and V is TRBV9; 13 bases line up with TRBD2. CDR3 length: 17 amino acids. CDR1 and CDR2 (germline): SGDLS, YYNGEE. V shed 3 bases and J 5 bases; nucleotides not matched to a gene: 8. CDR3 bases: TGTGCCAGCAGCGCGGGACTAGCGGGATTGGGCCAAAACATTCAGTACTTC. Translation: CASSAGLAGLGQNIQYF.

The gene calls are TRBV29-1 and TRBJ2-2, with D possibly being TRBD2 (6 bases). The germline V and J ends were trimmed by 4 bases and 4 bases, with 13 bases remaining between them. In germline, CDR1 is SQVTM, CDR2 ANQGSEA. The CDR3 loop spans 14 amino acids. The CDR3 reads CSVAAAGSTGELFF. DNA of the CDR3: TGCAGCGTTGCGGCGGCGGGAAGCACCGGGGAGCTGTTTTTT.

This sequence joins TRBV7-9 and TRBJ2-5, with unresolved D. Germline V lookup: CDR1 SEHNR, CDR2 FQNEAQ (reference sequence). V gave up 1 base and J gave up 4 bases, with 4 bases separating them. The CDR3 length is 12 residues. The CDR3 is CASSLDVETQYF. The CDR3 nucleotides read TGTGCCAGCAGCTTAGATGTAGAGACCCAGTACTTC.

The J gene is TRBJ1-4, the V gene TRBV5-1; 11 bases agree with TRBD1. CDR1 SGHRS and CDR2 YFSETQ come from the germline V gene. V shed 9 bases and J 7 bases; nucleotides not matched to a gene: 11. The CDR3 has 15 amino acids. CDR3 sequence: CATKSTDRGREKLFF. For the CDR3, the DNA is TGCGCCACCAAGTCCACGGACAGGGGGCGTGAAAAACTGTTTTTT.

V and J are TRBV11-2 and TRBJ2-7; tentatively, D is TRBD1 or TRBD2 (5 bases each). Trimming left V 5 bases short and J 0 bases short, with 20 bases between. Germline V gene data show CDR1 as SGHAT and CDR2 as FQNNGV. The CDR3 is 17 amino acids. CDR3 nucleotides: TGTGCCAGCAGCCAGTCCGCCGGGACGCTAGTCTCCTACGAGCAGTACTTC. This sequence encodes CASSQSAGTLVSYEQYF.

This clone was counted between two and nine times. This chain links TRBV2 with TRBJ2-7; D ambiguous. Germline V gene sequence: CDR1 SNHLY, CDR2 FYNNEI. The CDR3 is made up of 13 amino acids. The ends were cut back, 6 bases at V and 5 bases at J, with 14 bases in the middle. Here the CDR3 reads CASRVDATHEQYF. The CDR3 region has the DNA TGTGCCAGCAGGGTAGACGCAACCCACGAGCAGTACTTC.

V is TRBV7-2 and J is TRBJ1-5; unclear D gene. The CDR3 totals 13 residues. Germline V CDR1 and CDR2: SGHTA, FQGNSA. Trimming took 5 bases from V and 3 from J, leaving 8 bases between them. The CDR3 is CASSQRDNQPQHF. The CDR3 DNA reads as TGTGCCAGCAGCCAGCGGGACAATCAGCCCCAGCATTTT.

V gene TRBV7-3 combines with J gene TRBJ1-6, with no clear D. Trimming took 1 base from V and 6 from J, leaving 13 bases between them. This CDR3 comprises 16 residues. From germline, CDR1 is SGHTA and CDR2 FQGTGA. This CDR3 reads CASSLSSPGSNSPLHF. In DNA form, the CDR3 reads TGTGCCAGCAGCTTAAGTTCCCCCGGTTCTAATTCACCCCTCCACTTT.

This clone occurred a few times. The V call is TRBV5-4, the J call TRBJ2-5; 7 bases are shared with TRBD1. The CDR3 loop spans 14 amino acids. The V and J ends lost 1 base and 2 bases, in that order; junction bases with no gene match: 2. Per germline, CDR1 SGHNT and CDR2 YYREEE (reference sequence). CDR3 region: CASSLTGAQETQYF. CDR3 DNA: TGTGCCAGCAGCTTGACAGGGGCGCAAGAGACCCAGTACTTC.

The chain carries TRBV30 and TRBJ2-1; tentatively, D is TRBD1 (6 bases). This CDR3 spans 14 amino acids. V lost 0 bases, J lost 0 bases, and 6 bases lay in between. The V gene's germline CDR1 is GTSNPN and CDR2 SVGIG (reference sequence). This CDR3 is CAWSVQGSYNEQFF. In DNA form, the CDR3 reads TGTGCCTGGAGTGTACAGGGCTCCTACAATGAGCAGTTCTTC.

The chain has TRBV9 and TRBJ1-2, with 8 bases lining up with TRBD1. In germline, CDR1 is SGDLS, CDR2 YYNGEE. Trimming removed 0 bases from V and 2 bases from J; junction bases left unmatched: 6. CDR3 length: 16 residues. The CDR3 nucleotides read TGTGCCAGCAGCGTAGTGGGACAGGCGCCGAACTATGGCTACACCTTC. Its protein is CASSVVGQAPNYGYTF. Combining the CDR3 with reference TRBV9 and TRBJ1-2 gives the whole variable domain DSGVTQTPKHLITATGQRVTLRCSPRSGDLSVYWYQQSLDQGLQFLIQYYNGEERAKGNILERFSAQQFPDLHSELNLSSLELGDSALYFCASSVVGQAPNYGYTFGSGTRLTVV.